This is a list of T cell receptor beta chains from one sample in a study of a mutant IDH1 vaccine in newly diagnosed glioma. Antigens of these TCRs are unknown. Repertoires were generated with immunoSEQ multiplex PCR, while TCRdb's copy carries only in-frame clones and drops some. The sample includes about 94,000 clones, around 92% of them seen just once. This material consisted of PBMCs, taken from a glioma patient whose treatment included an IDH1 peptide vaccine. These receptors came from a woman aged 50 to 60 with glioma. Each CDR3 is given with its conserved first and last residue. D genes are given only for firm matches. Where a row states a size, it is once, few, many or the class of an expanded clone; other rows omit it.

D gene,V gene,J gene,clone size,CDR3 DNA,CDR3 protein
TRBD1,TRBV2,TRBJ1-6,.,TGTGCCAGCAGGGTAACAGGGGAAGGCTCACCCCTCCACTTT,CASRVTGEGSPLHF
TRBD2,TRBV19,TRBJ2-1,.,TGTGCCAGTACCAGGGCGGGAGCACGAGCCTACAATGAGCAGTTCTTC,CASTRAGARAYNEQFF
.,TRBV10-3,TRBJ1-1,.,TGTGCCATCAGTGAGTCGTTCGGAGAACGTCCAGCTTTCTTT,CAISESFGERPAFF
TRBD2,TRBV7-8,TRBJ2-3,.,TGTGCCAGCAGCCCAGTGGGAGGGCTTCTTAGCACAGATACGCAGTATTTT,CASSPVGGLLSTDTQYF
TRBD1,TRBV5-1,TRBJ1-2,.,TGCGCCAGCAGCCAGGACAGGGGAGAAGGCTACACCTTC,CASSQDRGEGYTF
.,TRBV7-8,TRBJ2-7,.,TGTGCCAGCAGCTTGGGCACCCACTACGAGCAGTACTTC,CASSLGTHYEQYF
.,TRBV5-1,TRBJ1-5,.,TGCGCCAGCAGGAGGACGTTGAATCAGCCCCAGCATTTT,CASRRTLNQPQHF
.,TRBV9,TRBJ2-1,.,TGTGCCAGCAGCGAGAGACTAGTCCAGGTTGAGCAGTTCTTC,CASSERLVQVEQFF
.,TRBV5-6,TRBJ2-7,.,TGTGCCAGCAGCTTGTGGGTCCACGAGCAGTACTTC,CASSLWVHEQYF
.,TRBV6-1,TRBJ2-3,.,TGTGCCAGCAGCCGACAGTACCCAAGAACAGATACGCAGTATTTT,CASSRQYPRTDTQYF
.,TRBV29-1,TRBJ1-2,.,TGCAGCGTGGAGGAAGGTAACTATGGCTACACCTTC,CSVEEGNYGYTF
.,TRBV6-1,TRBJ1-1,.,TGTGCCAGCACCCCGGACTTATGGAACACTGAAGCTTTCTTT,CASTPDLWNTEAFF
TRBD1,TRBV14,TRBJ1-1,.,TGTGCCAGCAGCCGCCGGGACAGGGGGCTCACTGAAGCTTTCTTT,CASSRRDRGLTEAFF
.,TRBV5-1,TRBJ2-7,.,TGCGCCAGCAGCTTGGCGACAGCCACCTACGAGCAGTACTTC,CASSLATATYEQYF
.,TRBV28,TRBJ2-5,.,TGTGCCAGCAGTCCCTTACAGGGTTGGGGCCAAGAGACCCAGTACTTC,CASSPLQGWGQETQYF
.,TRBV27,TRBJ2-3,.,TGTGCCATCACGCCGCCAGGGCCAGGACGAACAGATACGCAGTATTTT,CAITPPGPGRTDTQYF
TRBD1,TRBV30,TRBJ1-2,.,TGTGCCTGGAGGACAGGGGGGTCCTTCTATGGCGGCACCTTC,CAWRTGGSFYGGTF
TRBD2,TRBV6-5,TRBJ2-1,.,TGTGCCAGCAGTTACTCGGCTAGCGGGAGGTTTGAGCAGTTCTTC,CASSYSASGRFEQFF
.,TRBV2,TRBJ1-2,.,TGTGCCAGCAGTGTGGGCCTCTATGGCTACACCTTC,CASSVGLYGYTF
.,TRBV25-1,TRBJ1-6,.,TGTGCCAGCAGGACCGGGGAGCGGAATTCACCCCTCCACTTT,CASRTGERNSPLHF
.,TRBV10-3,TRBJ2-7,.,TGTGCCACGCGGCTCGGCGGAAAAGGCTACGAGCAGTACTTC,CATRLGGKGYEQYF
.,TRBV28,TRBJ2-7,.,TGTGCCAGCAGTATGACACGGCAGGGGTACGAGCAGTACTTC,CASSMTRQGYEQYF
TRBD2,TRBV7-9,TRBJ2-1,.,TGTGCCAGCAGCCCGGGGCGCTGGACTAGTGACAATGAGCAGTTCTTC,CASSPGRWTSDNEQFF
.,TRBV6-5,TRBJ1-1,many,TGTGCCAGCAGCAGAATGGGAGACAATGAAGCTTTCTTT,CASSRMGDNEAFF
TRBD2,TRBV29-1,TRBJ2-7,.,TGCAGCGTTGAAGGGACTAGCGGGAGTATCGACGAGCAGTACTTC,CSVEGTSGSIDEQYF
TRBD1,TRBV19,TRBJ1-4,once,TGTGCCAGCTCTCCCTCCCGGACAGGGGCGACGGGAAAACTGTTTTTT,CASSPSRTGATGKLFF
.,TRBV19,TRBJ1-1,once,TGTGCCAGTAGTCGACTGGAGAACACTGAAGCTTTCTTT,CASSRLENTEAFF
.,TRBV7-9,TRBJ1-1,.,TGTGCCAGCACCTCGACGGGGCCCACTGAAGCTTTCTTT,CASTSTGPTEAFF
.,TRBV6-6,TRBJ1-1,.,TGTGCCGGACGCACAGGGCGAAACACTGAAGCTTTCTTT,CAGRTGRNTEAFF
.,TRBV28,TRBJ2-6,.,TGTGCCAGCAGTTTAGCCCCTACTCCCAACGTCCTGACTTTC,CASSLAPTPNVLTF
TRBD1,TRBV2,TRBJ2-7,.,TGTGCCAGCAGTGCGACAGGGGGGAACGAGCAGTACTTC,CASSATGGNEQYF
.,TRBV5-4,TRBJ2-5,.,TGTGCCAGCAGCGCCTATAGGGACCGAATAGAGACCCAGTACTTC,CASSAYRDRIETQYF
.,TRBV6-5,TRBJ2-7,.,TGTGCCAGCAGAAACCGGGACAACTCCTACGAGCAGTACTTC,CASRNRDNSYEQYF
TRBD2,TRBV6-4,TRBJ2-3,.,TGTGCCAGCGCCGGGACTAGCGGGACAGATACGCAGTATTTT,CASAGTSGTDTQYF
TRBD1,TRBV18,TRBJ2-7,.,TGTGCCAGCTCACCCCGGGACAGGGATGTCTACGAGCAGTACTTC,CASSPRDRDVYEQYF
TRBD2,TRBV19,TRBJ2-1,.,TGTGCCAGTAGTAGATTAGCGGGAGATATTTACAATGAGCAGTTCTTC,CASSRLAGDIYNEQFF
TRBD1,TRBV7-9,TRBJ1-4,few,TGTGCCAGCAGCCCCCAGACAGGGAGGGCTGAAAAACTGTTTTTT,CASSPQTGRAEKLFF
.,TRBV7-2,TRBJ1-2,.,TGTGCCAGCAGCTTAAGATCAGGGGACTCCTATGGCTACACCTTC,CASSLRSGDSYGYTF
TRBD1,TRBV18,TRBJ1-2,.,TGTGCCAGCTCACCCGGACAGGAAATTTATGGCTACACCTTC,CASSPGQEIYGYTF
.,TRBV18,TRBJ2-3,few,TGTGCCAGCTCACTCTACCAGGCCGGCACAGATACGCAGTATTTT,CASSLYQAGTDTQYF
.,TRBV28,TRBJ1-5,.,TGTGCCAGCAGTGTCAGGGATAATAGCAATCAGCCCCAGCATTTT,CASSVRDNSNQPQHF